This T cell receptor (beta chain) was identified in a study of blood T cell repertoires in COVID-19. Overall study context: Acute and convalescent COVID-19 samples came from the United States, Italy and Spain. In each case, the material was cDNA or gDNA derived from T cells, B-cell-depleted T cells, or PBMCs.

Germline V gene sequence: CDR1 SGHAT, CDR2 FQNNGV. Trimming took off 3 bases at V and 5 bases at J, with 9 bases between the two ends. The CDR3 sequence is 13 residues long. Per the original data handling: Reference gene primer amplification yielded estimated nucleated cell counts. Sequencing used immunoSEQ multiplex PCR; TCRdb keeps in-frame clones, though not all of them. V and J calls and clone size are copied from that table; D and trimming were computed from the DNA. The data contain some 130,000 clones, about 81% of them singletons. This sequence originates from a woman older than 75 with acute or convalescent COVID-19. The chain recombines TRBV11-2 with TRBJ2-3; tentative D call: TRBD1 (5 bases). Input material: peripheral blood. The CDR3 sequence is CASSLLGVDTQYF. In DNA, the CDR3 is TGTGCCAGCAGCTTGCTAGGGGTAGATACGCAGTATTTT.